This T cell receptor (beta chain) was found in a study of T cells in Graves' hyperthyroidism and ophthalmopathy. Germline V lookup: CDR1 DFQATT, CDR2 SNEGSKA (reference sequence). V was pared by 0 bases and J by 4 bases, with 10 bases of the junction left unmatched. This CDR3 has 17 amino acids. Using RNA transcripts as the source, TCR beta CDR3 regions were amplified. When the TCR CDR3 underwent first-round RT-PCR, the HTBI primer set was used. MiXCR was run by TCRdb on the multiplex PCR reads, yielding one entry per CDR3 protein. The repertoire holds fewer than 650,000 distinct CDR3 sequences, around 15% seen once, with approximately 13% in the top ten.

The sequence was obtained from a woman aged 40 to 50 with Graves' hyperthyroidism. Sequencing was done on a sample of blood. The chain is built from TRBV20-1 and TRBJ2-7; 12 nucleotides line up with TRBD2. For the CDR3, the DNA is TGCAGTGCTAGAGATCTAGCGGGAGGGTCCTCTGTATACGAGCAGTACTTC. It encodes CSARDLAGGSSVYEQYF.